This T cell receptor (beta chain) was documented in a study of control samples from healthy donors and cancer patients. Data came from immunoSEQ multiplex PCR; TCRdb stores just in-frame clones and leaves some out. Here the sample spans 120,000 or so clones, 87% being singletons. V gave up 8 bases and J gave up 2 bases, with 13 bases separating them. Germline V gene lookup returns CDR1 MNHEY and CDR2 SMNVEV (reference sequence). The CDR3 runs 14 residues. The receptor was derived from a man younger than 30 in good health. The gene calls are TRBV27 and TRBJ1-5, with D possibly matching TRBD1 (6 bases). Sequenced: blood. The CDR3 sequence is CASGKGGGNQPQHF. The CDR3 DNA is TGTGCCAGCGGGAAGGGGGGCGGCAATCAGCCCCAGCATTTT.